The T cell receptor beta chain described here comes from a study of blood T cell repertoires in COVID-19 (dated by TCRdb to the early 2020s). For the study in its entirety: Samples from collaborators originated in the United States, Italy and Spain and spanned both the acute and convalescent phases of COVID-19. Where HLA class I and class II types were available, the types were taken from metadata supplied by the sample provider, not from assay-based typing. Deeply sampled blood TCRbeta repertoires from subjects exposed to, actively infected with, or recovered from COVID-19 were included in the dataset. The prospective study material was composed of cDNA or gDNA derived from T cells, B-cell-depleted T cells, or PBMCs. The repertoires were released in a freely available public database meant as a resource for research on the immune response to SARS-CoV-2. Nearly every sample came with metadata listing a de-identified subject ID, COVID-19 status, age in years and sex. The samples were drawn from the first 160 participants of the ongoing ImmuneRACE study and from about 1,200 subjects provided by 6 global collaborators. Paper-wide results and their limitations: How much clinical and demographic metadata was included differed by source and by participant, and the metadata was provided uncurated.

Here V drops 3 bases and J drops 8 bases, and the junction holds 7 bases not matched to any gene. The CDR3 numbers 14 residues from cysteine through phenylalanine. Only the CDR3 part of the read is kept: 42 bases, read in frame from the first base. The germline V gene specifies KGHDR as CDR1 and SFDVKD as CDR2. TCRbeta CDR3 regions were amplified from genomic DNA by means of the immunoSEQ Assay, a bias-controlled multiplex PCR. In the paper's pipeline: The number of nucleated cells in each sample was estimated from the amplification of reference gene primers within the assay. Sequence reads were collapsed and filtered to measure the absolute abundance of every unique TCRbeta CDR3 rearrangement. For each sample, productive Simpson clonality was calculated as the square root of Simpson's diversity index across productive rearrangements. In TCRdb, the immuneACCESS table is reduced to in-frame sequences with V and J assigned. These tables do not hold every clone; where another copy was compared, an unresolved V gene accounts for under half, and the others remain unexplained. The D gene and trimming were derived from the DNA, and the V and J assignments and clone size from that table. The sample data list about 310,000 clones, and more than 75% of these were observed just once. The ten largest clones add up to 1% of the sample.

Details on this clone: The antigen this receptor binds is unknown. Base qualities are not recorded, but no much larger clone differs from it by a single base.

The collaborating institutions used their own protocols to collect whole blood in K2EDTA tubes. Collaborator samples were shipped for TCRbeta analysis as frozen whole blood, isolated PBMCs, or DNA extracted from either sample type. The sample consisted of peripheral blood. The chain links TRBV24-1 with TRBJ1-2; TRBD1 matches 8 bases in the middle. The sequence derives from a man aged 45 to 65 with active or convalescent COVID-19. The DNA sequence follows: TGTGCCACCAGTGATCCCGGACAGGGTGAGGGCTACACCTTC. Translated, this is CATSDPGQGEGYTF.